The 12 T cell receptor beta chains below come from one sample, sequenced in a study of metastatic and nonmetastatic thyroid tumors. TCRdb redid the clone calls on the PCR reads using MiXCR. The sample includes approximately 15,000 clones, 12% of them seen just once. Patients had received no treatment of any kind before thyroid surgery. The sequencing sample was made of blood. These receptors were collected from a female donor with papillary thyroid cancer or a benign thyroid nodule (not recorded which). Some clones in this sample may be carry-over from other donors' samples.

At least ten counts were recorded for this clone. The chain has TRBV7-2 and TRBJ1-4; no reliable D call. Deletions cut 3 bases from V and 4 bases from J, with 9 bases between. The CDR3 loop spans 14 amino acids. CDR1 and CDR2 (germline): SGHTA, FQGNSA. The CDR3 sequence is CASSFDGLNEKLFF. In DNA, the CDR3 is TGTGCCAGCAGCTTTGACGGACTTAATGAAAAACTGTTTTTT.

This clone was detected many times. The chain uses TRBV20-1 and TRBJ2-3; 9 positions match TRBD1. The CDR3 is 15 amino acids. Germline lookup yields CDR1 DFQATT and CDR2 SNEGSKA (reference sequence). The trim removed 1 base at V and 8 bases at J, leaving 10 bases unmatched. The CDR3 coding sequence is TGCAGTGCTAGAGCGGGGACGACGACAGGGGGTACGCAGTATTTT. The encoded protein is CSARAGTTTGGTQYF.

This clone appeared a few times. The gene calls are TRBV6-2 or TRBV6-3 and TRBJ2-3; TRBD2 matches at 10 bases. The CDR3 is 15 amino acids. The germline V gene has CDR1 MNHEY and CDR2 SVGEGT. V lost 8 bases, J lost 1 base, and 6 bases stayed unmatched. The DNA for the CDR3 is TGTGCCAGCCGTCGGGGGACTAGCGGCACAGATACGCAGTATTTT. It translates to CASRRGTSGTDTQYF.

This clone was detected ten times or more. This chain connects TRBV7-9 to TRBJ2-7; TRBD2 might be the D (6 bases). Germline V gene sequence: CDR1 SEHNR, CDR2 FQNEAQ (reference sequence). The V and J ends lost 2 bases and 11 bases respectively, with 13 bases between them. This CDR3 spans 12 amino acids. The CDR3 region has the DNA TGTGCCAGCAGCTTAAGGGCGCGGGGCAAGTACTTC. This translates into CASSLRARGKYF.

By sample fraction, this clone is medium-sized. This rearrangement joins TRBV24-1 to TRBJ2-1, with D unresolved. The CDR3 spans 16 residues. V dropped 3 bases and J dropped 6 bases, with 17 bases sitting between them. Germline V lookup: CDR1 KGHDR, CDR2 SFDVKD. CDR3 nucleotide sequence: TGTGCCACCAGTGATAGGGCCTCCCCCCTAAGCAATGAGCAGTTCTTC. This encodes CATSDRASPLSNEQFF.

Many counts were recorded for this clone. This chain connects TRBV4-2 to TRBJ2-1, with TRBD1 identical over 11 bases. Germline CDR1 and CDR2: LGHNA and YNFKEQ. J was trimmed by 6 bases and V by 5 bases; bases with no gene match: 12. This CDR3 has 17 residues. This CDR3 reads CASSARSGQGGGNEQFF. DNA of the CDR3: TGTGCCAGCAGCGCGCGGTCGGGACAGGGGGGGGGCAATGAGCAGTTCTTC.

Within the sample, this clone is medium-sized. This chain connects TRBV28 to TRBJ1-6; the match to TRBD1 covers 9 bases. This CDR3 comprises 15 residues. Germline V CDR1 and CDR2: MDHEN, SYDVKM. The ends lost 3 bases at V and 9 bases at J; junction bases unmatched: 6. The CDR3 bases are TGTGCCAGCAGTTTGGGACAGGGTGGAGGTTCACCCCTCCACTTT. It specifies CASSLGQGGGSPLHF.

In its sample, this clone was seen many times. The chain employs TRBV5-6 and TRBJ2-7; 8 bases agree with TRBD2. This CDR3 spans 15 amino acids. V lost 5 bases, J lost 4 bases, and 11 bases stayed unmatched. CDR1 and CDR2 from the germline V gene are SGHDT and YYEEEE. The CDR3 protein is CASRPPGGGPYEQYF. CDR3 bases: TGTGCCAGCAGACCGCCTGGCGGGGGGCCATACGAGCAGTACTTC.

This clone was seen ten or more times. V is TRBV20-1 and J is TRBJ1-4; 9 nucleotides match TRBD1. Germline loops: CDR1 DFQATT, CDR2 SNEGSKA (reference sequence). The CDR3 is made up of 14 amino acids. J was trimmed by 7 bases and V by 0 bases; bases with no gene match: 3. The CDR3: CSARDPGQGEKLFF. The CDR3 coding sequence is TGCAGTGCTAGAGACCCGGGACAGGGTGAAAAACTGTTTTTT.

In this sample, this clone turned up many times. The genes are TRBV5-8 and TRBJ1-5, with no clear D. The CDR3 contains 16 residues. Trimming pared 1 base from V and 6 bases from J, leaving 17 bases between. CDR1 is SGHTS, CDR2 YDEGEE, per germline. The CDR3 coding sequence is TGTGCCAGCAGCTTGTTCAGGACCACAAAGAGTCAGCCCCAGCATTTT. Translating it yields CASSLFRTTKSQPQHF.

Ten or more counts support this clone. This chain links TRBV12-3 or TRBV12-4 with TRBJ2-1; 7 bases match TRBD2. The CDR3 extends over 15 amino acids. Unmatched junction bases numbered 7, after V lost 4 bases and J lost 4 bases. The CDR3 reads CASSSSSGAYNEQFF. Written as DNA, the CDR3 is TGTGCCAGCAGTTCTTCTAGCGGAGCATACAATGAGCAGTTCTTC.

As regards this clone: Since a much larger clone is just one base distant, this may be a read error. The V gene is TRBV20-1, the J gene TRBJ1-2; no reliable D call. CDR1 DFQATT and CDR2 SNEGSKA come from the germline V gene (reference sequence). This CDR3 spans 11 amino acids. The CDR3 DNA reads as TGCAGTGCTTCGCCGGGCTATGACTACACCTTC. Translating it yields CSASPGYDYTF.